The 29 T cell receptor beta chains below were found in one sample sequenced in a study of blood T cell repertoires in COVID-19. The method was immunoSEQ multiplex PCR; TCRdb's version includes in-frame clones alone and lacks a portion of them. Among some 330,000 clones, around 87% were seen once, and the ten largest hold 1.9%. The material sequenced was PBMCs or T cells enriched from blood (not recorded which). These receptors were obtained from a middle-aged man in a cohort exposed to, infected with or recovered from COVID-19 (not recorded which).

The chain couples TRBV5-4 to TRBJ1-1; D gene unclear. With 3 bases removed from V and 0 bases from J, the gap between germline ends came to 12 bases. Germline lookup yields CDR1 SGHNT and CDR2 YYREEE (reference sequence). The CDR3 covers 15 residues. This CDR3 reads CASSSGGLMNTEAFF. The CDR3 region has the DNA TGTGCCAGCAGCTCCGGTGGTCTAATGAACACTGAAGCTTTCTTT. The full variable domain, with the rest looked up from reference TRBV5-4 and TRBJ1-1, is ETGVTQSPTHLIKTRGQQVTLRCSSQSGHNTVSWYQQALGQGPQFIFQYYREEENGRGNFPPRFSGLQFPNYSSELNVNALELDDSALYLCASSSGGLMNTEAFFGQGTRLTVV.

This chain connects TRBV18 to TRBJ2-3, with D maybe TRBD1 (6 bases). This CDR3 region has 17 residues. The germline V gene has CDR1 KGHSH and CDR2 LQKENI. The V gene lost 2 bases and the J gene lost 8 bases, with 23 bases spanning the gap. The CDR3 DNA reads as TGTGCCAGCTCACCATCATCAGGGGCGATATCCCGTTTTACGCAGTATTTT. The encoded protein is CASSPSSGAISRFTQYF. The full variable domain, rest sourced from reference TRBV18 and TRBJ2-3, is NAGVMQNPRHLVRRRGQEARLRCSPMKGHSHVYWYRQLPEEGLKFMVYLQKENIIDESGMPKERFSAEFPKEGPSILRIQQVVRGDSAAYFCASSPSSGAISRFTQYFGPGTRLTVL.

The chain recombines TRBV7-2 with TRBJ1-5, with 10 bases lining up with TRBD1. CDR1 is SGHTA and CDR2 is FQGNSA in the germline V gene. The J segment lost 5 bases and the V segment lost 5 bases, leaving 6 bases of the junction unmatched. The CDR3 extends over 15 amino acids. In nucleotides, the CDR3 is TGTGCCAGCAGCCAAAGGACAGGGGGGCATCAGCCCCAGCATTTT. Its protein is CASSQRTGGHQPQHF.

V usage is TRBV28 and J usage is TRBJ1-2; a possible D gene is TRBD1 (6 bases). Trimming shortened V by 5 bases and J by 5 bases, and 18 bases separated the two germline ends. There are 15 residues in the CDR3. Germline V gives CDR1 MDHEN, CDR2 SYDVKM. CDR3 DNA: TGTGCCAGCAGTATCCCGCAGGGGCAGAAGTATGGCTACACCTTC. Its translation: CASSIPQGQKYGYTF.

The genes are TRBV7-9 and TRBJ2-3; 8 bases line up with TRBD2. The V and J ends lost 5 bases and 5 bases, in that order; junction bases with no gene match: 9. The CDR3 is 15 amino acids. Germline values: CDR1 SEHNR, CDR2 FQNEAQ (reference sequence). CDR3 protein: CASSPREGRGDTQYF. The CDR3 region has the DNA TGTGCCAGCAGCCCCCGGGAGGGCAGAGGAGATACGCAGTATTTT.

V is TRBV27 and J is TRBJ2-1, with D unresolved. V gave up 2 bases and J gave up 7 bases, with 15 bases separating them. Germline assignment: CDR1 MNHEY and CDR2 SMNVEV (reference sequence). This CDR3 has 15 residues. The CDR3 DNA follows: TGTGCCAGCAGTTTAAGGCTAGTTACCGAAAATGAGCAGTTCTTC. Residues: CASSLRLVTENEQFF.

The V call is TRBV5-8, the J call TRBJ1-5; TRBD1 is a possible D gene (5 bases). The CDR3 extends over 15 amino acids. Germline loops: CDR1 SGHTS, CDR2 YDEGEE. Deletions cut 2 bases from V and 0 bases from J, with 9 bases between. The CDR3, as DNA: TGTGCCAGCAGCTTTCAGGGTTATAGCAATCAGCCCCAGCATTTT. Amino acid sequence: CASSFQGYSNQPQHF. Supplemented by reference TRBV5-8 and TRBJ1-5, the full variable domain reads EAGVTQSPTHLIKTRGQQATLRCSPISGHTSVYWYQQALGLGLQFLLWYDEGEERNRGNFPPRFSGRQFPNYSSELNVNALELEDSALYLCASSFQGYSNQPQHFGDGTRLSIL.

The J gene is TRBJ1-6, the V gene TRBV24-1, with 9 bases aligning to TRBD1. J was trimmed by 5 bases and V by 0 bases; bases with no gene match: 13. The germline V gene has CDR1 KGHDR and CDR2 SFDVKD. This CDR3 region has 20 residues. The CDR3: CATSDLHSARDREDNSPLHF. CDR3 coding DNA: TGTGCCACCAGTGATTTGCACTCTGCCCGGGACAGGGAGGATAATTCACCCCTCCACTTT.

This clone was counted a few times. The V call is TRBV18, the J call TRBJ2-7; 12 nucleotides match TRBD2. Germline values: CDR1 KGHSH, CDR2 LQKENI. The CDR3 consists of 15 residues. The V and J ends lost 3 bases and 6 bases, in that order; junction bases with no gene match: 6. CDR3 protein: CASSPTSGRSLEQYF. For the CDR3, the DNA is TGTGCCAGCTCACCGACTAGCGGGAGATCGCTCGAGCAGTACTTC.

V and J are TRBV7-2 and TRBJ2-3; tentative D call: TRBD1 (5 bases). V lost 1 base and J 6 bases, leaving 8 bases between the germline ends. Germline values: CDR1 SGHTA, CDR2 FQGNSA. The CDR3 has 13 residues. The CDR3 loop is CASSLVGADTQYF. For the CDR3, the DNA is TGTGCCAGCAGCTTAGTAGGGGCGGATACGCAGTATTTT.

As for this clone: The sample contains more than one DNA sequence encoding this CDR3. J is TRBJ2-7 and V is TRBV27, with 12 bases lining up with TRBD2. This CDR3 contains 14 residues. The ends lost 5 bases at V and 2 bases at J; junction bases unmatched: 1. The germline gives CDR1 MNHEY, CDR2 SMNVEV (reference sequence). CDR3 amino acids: CASSLAGGAYEQYF. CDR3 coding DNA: TGTGCCAGCAGTCTAGCGGGAGGGGCCTACGAGCAGTACTTC.

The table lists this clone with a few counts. CDR3 nucleotide sequence: TGTGCCAGCAGCCTCGCGGGGGTTCCAGATACGCAGTATTTT. Its translation is CASSLAGVPDTQYF. The V gene is TRBV5-4, the J gene TRBJ2-3; 7 nucleotides match TRBD2. In germline, CDR1 is SGHNT, CDR2 YYREEE (reference sequence). The CDR3 is 14 amino acids. V shed 4 bases and J 4 bases; nucleotides not matched to a gene: 6.

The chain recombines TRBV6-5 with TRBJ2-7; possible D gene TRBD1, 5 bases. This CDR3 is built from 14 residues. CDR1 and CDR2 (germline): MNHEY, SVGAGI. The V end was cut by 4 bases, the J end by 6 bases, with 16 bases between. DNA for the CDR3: TGTGCCAGCAGTTCATCCAGGGTTCCGGGCGAGCAGTACTTC. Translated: CASSSSRVPGEQYF.

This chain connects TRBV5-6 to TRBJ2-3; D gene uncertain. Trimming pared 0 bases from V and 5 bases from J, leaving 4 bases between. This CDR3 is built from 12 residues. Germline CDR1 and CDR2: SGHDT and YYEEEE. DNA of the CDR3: TGTGCCAGCAGCTTGGGGCTAGATACGCAGTATTTT. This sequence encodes CASSLGLDTQYF. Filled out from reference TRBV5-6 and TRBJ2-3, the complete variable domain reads DAGVTQSPTHLIKTRGQQVTLRCSPKSGHDTVSWYQQALGQGPQFIFQYYEEEERQRGNFPDRFSGHQFPNYSSELNVNALLLGDSALYLCASSLGLDTQYFGPGTRLTVL.

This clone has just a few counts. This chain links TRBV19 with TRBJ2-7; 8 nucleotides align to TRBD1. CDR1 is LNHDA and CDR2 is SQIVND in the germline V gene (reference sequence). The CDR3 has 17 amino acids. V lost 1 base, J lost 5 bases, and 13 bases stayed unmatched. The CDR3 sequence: CASSIAGRGQFRDEQYF. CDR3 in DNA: TGTGCCAGTAGTATAGCCGGCAGGGGGCAGTTCCGGGACGAGCAGTACTTC.

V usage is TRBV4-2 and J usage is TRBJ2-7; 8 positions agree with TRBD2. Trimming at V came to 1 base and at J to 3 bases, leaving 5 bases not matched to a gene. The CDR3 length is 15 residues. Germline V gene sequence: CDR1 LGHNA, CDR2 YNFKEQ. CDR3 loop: CASSQVRLAGYEQYF. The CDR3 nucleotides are TGTGCCAGCAGCCAAGTAAGGCTAGCGGGCTACGAGCAGTACTTC.

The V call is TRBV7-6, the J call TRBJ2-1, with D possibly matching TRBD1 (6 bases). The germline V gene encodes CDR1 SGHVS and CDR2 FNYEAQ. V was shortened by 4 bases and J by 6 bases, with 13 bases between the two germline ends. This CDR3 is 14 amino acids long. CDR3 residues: CASSSTQGSNEQFF. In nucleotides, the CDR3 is TGTGCCAGCAGCTCCACACAGGGCTCCAATGAGCAGTTCTTC.

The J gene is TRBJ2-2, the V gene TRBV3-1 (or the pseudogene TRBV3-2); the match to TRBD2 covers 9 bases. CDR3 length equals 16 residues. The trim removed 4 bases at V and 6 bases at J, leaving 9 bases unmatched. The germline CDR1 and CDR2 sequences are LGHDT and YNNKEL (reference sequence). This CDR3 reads CASSPRGGRGAGELFF. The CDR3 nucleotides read TGTGCCAGCAGCCCCAGAGGCGGGAGGGGGGCCGGGGAGCTGTTTTTT.

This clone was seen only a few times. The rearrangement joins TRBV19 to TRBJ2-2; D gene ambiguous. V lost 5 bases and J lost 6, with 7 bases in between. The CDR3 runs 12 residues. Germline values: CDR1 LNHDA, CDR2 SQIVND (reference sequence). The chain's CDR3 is CASSLFPGELFF. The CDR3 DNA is TGTGCCAGTAGTCTCTTTCCCGGGGAGCTGTTTTTT.

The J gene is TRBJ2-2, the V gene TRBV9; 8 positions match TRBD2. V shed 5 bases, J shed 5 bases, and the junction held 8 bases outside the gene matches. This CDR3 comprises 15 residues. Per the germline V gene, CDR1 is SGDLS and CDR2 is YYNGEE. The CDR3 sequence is CASRTSGSGTGELFF. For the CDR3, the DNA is TGTGCCAGCAGAACAAGCGGGAGTGGGACCGGGGAGCTGTTTTTT.

This chain's CDR3 is CASSDEFGRGQFF. In nucleotides, the CDR3 is TGTGCCAGCAGTGACGAGTTCGGGAGAGGGCAGTTCTTC. V is TRBV6-4 and J is TRBJ2-1; D might be TRBD2 (6 bases). Germline V lookup: CDR1 MRHNA, CDR2 SNTAGT. CDR3 length equals 13 residues. V was cut by 2 bases and J by 12 bases, with 14 bases left in between.

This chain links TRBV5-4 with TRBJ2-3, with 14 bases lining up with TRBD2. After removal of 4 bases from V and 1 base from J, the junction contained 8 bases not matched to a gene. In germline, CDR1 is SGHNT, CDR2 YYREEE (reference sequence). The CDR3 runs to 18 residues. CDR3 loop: CASSPGTSGSEGTDTQYF. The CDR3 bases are TGTGCCAGCAGCCCCGGGACTAGCGGGAGCGAGGGCACAGATACGCAGTATTTT. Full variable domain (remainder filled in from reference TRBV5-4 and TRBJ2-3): ETGVTQSPTHLIKTRGQQVTLRCSSQSGHNTVSWYQQALGQGPQFIFQYYREEENGRGNFPPRFSGLQFPNYSSELNVNALELDDSALYLCASSPGTSGSEGTDTQYFGPGTRLTVL.

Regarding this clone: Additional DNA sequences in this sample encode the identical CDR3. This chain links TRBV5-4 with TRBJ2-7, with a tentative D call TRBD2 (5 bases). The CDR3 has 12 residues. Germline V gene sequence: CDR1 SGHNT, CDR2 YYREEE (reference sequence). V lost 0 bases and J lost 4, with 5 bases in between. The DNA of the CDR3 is TGTGCCAGCAGCTTGGGAGGGTACGAGCAGTACTTC. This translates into CASSLGGYEQYF.

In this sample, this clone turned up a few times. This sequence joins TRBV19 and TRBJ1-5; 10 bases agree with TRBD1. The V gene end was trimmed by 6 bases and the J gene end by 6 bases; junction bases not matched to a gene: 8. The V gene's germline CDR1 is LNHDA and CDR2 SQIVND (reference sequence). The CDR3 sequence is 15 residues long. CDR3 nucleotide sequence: TGTGCCAGTAGCGGGTCGGGGACAGGGGTTCAGCCCCAGCATTTT. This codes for CASSGSGTGVQPQHF.

In DNA, the CDR3 is TGCGCCAGCAGCCAAGGGGACAGGAGCACTGAAGCTTTCTTT. It codes for CASSQGDRSTEAFF. The chain has TRBV4-1 and TRBJ1-1, with 8 bases lining up with TRBD1. Germline CDR1 MGHRA, CDR2 YSYEKL. This CDR3 has 14 amino acids. Unmatched junction bases numbered 2, after V lost 1 base and J lost 4 bases.

As DNA, the CDR3 is TGTGCCAGCAGCTACTCGAGGGGGCACACTGAAGCTTTCTTT. It specifies CASSYSRGHTEAFF. This chain links TRBV7-8 with TRBJ1-1, with 7 bases identical to TRBD1. The length of the CDR3 is 14 residues. The V and J ends lost 4 bases and 3 bases, in that order; junction bases with no gene match: 5. The V gene's germline CDR1 is SGHVS and CDR2 FQNEAQ.

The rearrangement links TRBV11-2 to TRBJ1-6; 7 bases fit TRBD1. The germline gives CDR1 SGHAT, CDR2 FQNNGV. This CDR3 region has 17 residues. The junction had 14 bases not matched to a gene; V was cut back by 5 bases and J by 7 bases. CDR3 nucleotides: TGTGCCAGCAGCCCGGTCGTAGGGGGCCGAGGAAATTCACCCCTCCACTTT. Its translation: CASSPVVGGRGNSPLHF.

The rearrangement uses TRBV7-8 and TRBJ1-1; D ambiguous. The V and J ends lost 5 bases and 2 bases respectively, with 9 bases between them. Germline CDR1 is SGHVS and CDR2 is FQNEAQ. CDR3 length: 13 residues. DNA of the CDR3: TGTGCCAGCAGCGATGGGCGAAACACTGAAGCTTTCTTT. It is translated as CASSDGRNTEAFF.

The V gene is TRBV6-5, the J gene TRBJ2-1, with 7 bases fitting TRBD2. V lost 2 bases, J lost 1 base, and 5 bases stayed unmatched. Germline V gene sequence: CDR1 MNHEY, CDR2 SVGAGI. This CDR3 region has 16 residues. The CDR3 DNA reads TGTGCCAGCAGTTACGTTCCTAGCGGATCCTACAATGAGCAGTTCTTC. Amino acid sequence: CASSYVPSGSYNEQFF.